The 6 T cell receptor beta chains reported below all come from one sample, sequenced in a study of T cell responses to AZD1222 COVID-19 vaccine. The method was immunoSEQ multiplex PCR; TCRdb's version includes in-frame clones alone and lacks a portion of them. This table holds roughly 97,000 clones, approximately 90% found once. This specimen consisted of peripheral blood, obtained on day 0 of AZD1222 vaccination. These receptors originate from an adult in good health.

The chain couples TRBV19 to TRBJ1-4; D uncertain. Germline assignment: CDR1 LNHDA and CDR2 SQIVND (reference sequence). Trimming stripped 3 bases from V and 3 bases from J, with 14 bases between. This CDR3 has 16 amino acids. This CDR3 is CASSIGALYANEKLFF. CDR3 in DNA: TGTGCCAGTAGTATCGGCGCCTTATATGCTAATGAAAAACTGTTTTTT.

The gene calls are TRBV19 and TRBJ2-1, with D possibly matching TRBD2 (7 bases). Germline loops: CDR1 LNHDA, CDR2 SQIVND (reference sequence). Deletions cut 1 base from V and 3 bases from J, with 13 bases between. CDR3 length equals 16 residues. DNA for the CDR3: TGTGCCAGTAGTATAGCGTCGGGGGGCCTCTACAATGAGCAGTTCTTC. This codes for CASSIASGGLYNEQFF. The full variable domain, completed using reference TRBV19 and TRBJ2-1, is DGGITQSPKYLFRKEGQNVTLSCEQNLNHDAMYWYRQDPGQGLRLIYYSQIVNDFQKGDIAEGYSVSREKKESFPLTVTSAQKNPTAFYLCASSIASGGLYNEQFFGPGTRLTVL.

This clone was seen ten or more times. As DNA, the CDR3 is TGTGCCAGCAGCATCACTTCGGGGACGAACTATGGCTACACCTTC. This codes for CASSITSGTNYGYTF. The chain carries TRBV7-2 and TRBJ1-2; D is perhaps TRBD1 (5 bases). The CDR3 runs 15 residues. The V end lost 5 bases, the J end lost 2 bases, and 15 bases lay between the germline ends. Germline V CDR1 and CDR2: SGHTA, FQGNSA.

V usage is TRBV19 and J usage is TRBJ1-5; TRBD1 matches 7 bases. The length of the CDR3 is 15 residues. The ends lost 3 bases at V and 3 bases at J; junction bases unmatched: 5. Germline V gives CDR1 LNHDA, CDR2 SQIVND (reference sequence). The CDR3 spells CASSIPQGINQPQHF. The CDR3 bases are TGTGCCAGTAGTATTCCACAGGGGATCAATCAGCCCCAGCATTTT.

The CDR3, as DNA: TGTGCCAGCAGCTTCGAACCCTATAATTCACCCCTCCACTTT. This codes for CASSFEPYNSPLHF. V is TRBV7-8 and J is TRBJ1-6; no definite D call. The ends were cut back, 3 bases at V and 2 bases at J, with 5 bases in the middle. Germline V gene sequence: CDR1 SGHVS, CDR2 FQNEAQ. The CDR3 is made up of 14 amino acids.

The table lists this clone with a count of one. The chain carries TRBV12-5 and TRBJ1-2; 7 bases fit TRBD1. Germline CDR1 LGHNT, CDR2 FRNRAP. The CDR3 loop spans 14 amino acids. V shed 7 bases and J 4 bases; nucleotides not matched to a gene: 9. The CDR3 sequence is CASAPGQRGYGYTF. CDR3 DNA: TGTGCTAGTGCCCCGGGACAGCGAGGCTATGGCTACACCTTC.